These 3 T cell receptor beta chains share one sample of origin, sequenced in a study of T cell repertoires in cytomegalovirus infection. TCRdb redid the calling of the reads with MiXCR, one entry per CDR3 protein. Among hundreds of thousands of distinct CDR3 sequences, 20% to 25% were seen once, and the ten largest hold roughly 8%. The sample taken for sequencing was CD8+ T cells from PBMCs. These receptors originate from a human donor in good health (CMV status not recorded). Some clones in this sample may be carry-over from other donors' samples.

This clonotype appeared many times. The rearrangement links TRBV7-8 to TRBJ2-7, with 10 bases matching TRBD2. Germline CDR1 reads SGHVS; CDR2 reads FQNEAQ. This CDR3 is 15 amino acids long. V trimming: 1 base; J trimming: 4 bases; junction bases outside the gene matches: 4. The CDR3, as DNA: TGTGCCAGCAGCTTAGAGCGGGGGGGTACTTACGAGCAGTACGTC. Amino acid sequence: CASSLERGGTYEQYV.

This chain links TRBV12-3 or TRBV12-4 with TRBJ2-5; possible D gene TRBD2, 5 bases. The CDR3 is 15 residues long. Between the trimmed V and J ends, which lost 7 bases and 5 bases, there was a span of 20 bases. CDR3 loop: CASNKAGGPLETQYF. CDR3 nucleotide sequence: TGTGCCAGCAATAAGGCAGGCGGGCCGCTGGAGACCCAGTACTTC.

This chain links TRBV7-9 with TRBJ1-1, with a possible D match to TRBD1 (6 bases). The CDR3 has 17 residues. V gave up 3 bases and J gave up 3 bases, with 20 bases separating them. Germline loops: CDR1 SEHNR, CDR2 FQNEAQ (reference sequence). CDR3 protein: CASSFFGRGGVDTEAFF. CDR3 DNA sequence: TGTGCCAGCAGCTTCTTTGGCAGGGGAGGAGTGGACACTGAAGCTTTCTTT.